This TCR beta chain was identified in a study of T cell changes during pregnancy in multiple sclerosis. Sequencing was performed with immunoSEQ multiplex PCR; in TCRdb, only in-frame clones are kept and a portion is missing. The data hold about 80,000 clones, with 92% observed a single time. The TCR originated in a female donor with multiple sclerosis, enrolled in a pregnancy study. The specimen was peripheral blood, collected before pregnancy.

Written as DNA, the CDR3 is TGTGCCAGCAGCCGGCGGGGCGGGTACACTGAAGCTTTCTTT. Its translation is CASSRRGGYTEAFF. The chain joins TRBV5-6 to TRBJ1-1; D is perhaps TRBD1 (5 bases). Germline V gene sequence: CDR1 SGHDT, CDR2 YYEEEE. Trimming removed 4 bases at V and 3 bases at J, with 13 bases between. CDR3 length: 14 amino acids. The whole variable domain, remainder taken from reference TRBV5-6 and TRBJ1-1, is DAGVTQSPTHLIKTRGQQVTLRCSPKSGHDTVSWYQQALGQGPQFIFQYYEEEERQRGNFPDRFSGHQFPNYSSELNVNALLLGDSALYLCASSRRGGYTEAFFGQGTRLTVV.